This T cell receptor (beta chain) was profiled in a study of T cells in Graves' hyperthyroidism and ophthalmopathy (dated by TCRdb to the late 2010s). Looking at the study overall: Peripheral blood was collected at initial diagnosis, before any treatment. A discovery cohort of 95 to 100 patients, about 40 with Graves' ophthalmopathy and 57 with stable Graves' hyperthyroidism, was used to find distinguishing TCR V-J signatures. Prospective prediction of ophthalmopathy was tested in an independent validation cohort consisting of 18 hyperthyroidism patients and some 15 patients who later progressed to ophthalmopathy. For training and testing, the 100 or so patients in the discovery cohort were randomly divided in a 7:3 ratio. The study also compared thyroid tissue and blood T-cell repertoires from about six Graves' hyperthyroidism patients. After sampling, hyperthyroidism patients received methimazole starting at 30 mg daily, and ophthalmopathy patients received high-dose intravenous methylprednisolone. According to the paper, TCR Vbeta CDR3 sequencing was carried out on roughly 130 peripheral blood samples, which came from fewer than 50 ophthalmopathy, around 75 hyperthyroidism and about 17 progressor patients.

Including cysteine and phenylalanine, the CDR3 has 14 amino acids. The retained sequence is limited to the CDR3, 42 bases, with the frame set at the first base. V sheds 2 bases and J sheds 2 bases, leaving 7 bases between their ends. The paper as a whole reports these results and caveats: In validation, the model predicted progression to ophthalmopathy with approximately 71% sensitivity and 72.22% specificity, a median of 6.5 months before onset. A model built on a 13 V-J signature distinguished ophthalmopathy from stable hyperthyroidism, reaching about 88% sensitivity and under 84% specificity in cross-validation and 80%/75% in testing. Most expanded thyroid clonotypes (frequency above 0.001) were also found in blood, which suggests that blood repertoires may mirror thyroid immune responses. No statistical method was used to set the sample size in advance, and investigators knew the group allocation.

Regarding this clonotype: No cognate antigen has been identified for it. The record has no base qualities; no much larger clone is one base away.

The TCR beta CDR3 regions were amplified from the RNA transcripts. The TCR CDR3 was subjected to a first round of RT-PCR using the HTBI primer set and the Qiagen OneStep RT-PCR kit. Libraries were constructed in a second round of multiplex PCR, after which size selection and purification were performed. Paired-end sequencing of the libraries was performed with 100 bp reads on an Illumina HiSeq2000. Per the source publication's procedure: SOAPnuke was used to process the raw data, throwing out any read that contained adapters or uncalled bases, had a mean Phred below 15, or lacked an exact constant-primer or identifier match. High-quality paired reads were merged using COPE v1.2.5, and each unique nucleotide sequence was defined as a clonotype. Clonotypes were aligned to IMGT TRBV, TRBD and TRBJ reference segments using MiTCR v1.1. Analysis was restricted to V-J combinations with a frequency above 0.0001, which covered roughly 99% of repertoires. A TCS score was defined as the ratio between F50 (clonal expansion) and ExV (chaos), using BLOSUM62-based TCRdist between CDR3 peptides within each V-J. Welch's t-statistics and random forest reduced approximately 520 V-J features to about 12, which were used in a naive Bayes classifier (R e1071). The public reads were reprocessed in TCRdb via fastp at Q25 and MiXCR, keeping in-frame beta chains. Entries that share a CDR3 protein sequence are merged under the most common genes and DNA. The V and J calls come from TCRdb's annotation, not from the publication. This sample comprises about 640,000 distinct CDR3 sequences, about 20% of them detected only once. Roughly a third of the sample is held by the ten biggest clonotypes.

Ophthalmopathy patients had moderately to severely active disease, Clinical Activity Score of at least 3, NOSPECS grade of at least 4, and duration under 3 months. Patients with uncontrolled infections, other autoimmune diseases, pregnancy or lactation were excluded. Diagnoses relied on clinical symptoms, serum thyroxine and TRAb, thyroid ultrasound and orbital computed tomography. PBMCs were isolated from 7.5 to 10 ml of fresh peripheral blood by Ficoll-Paque density gradient centrifugation. Total RNA was extracted with Trizol reagent, and quality was checked on an Agilent 2100 Bioanalyzer. The source of this sequence is a man younger than 45 with Graves' ophthalmopathy. Recombination linked TRBV12-3 or TRBV12-4 to TRBJ1-3; matching of 5 bases hints at TRBD1 as the D gene. The material sequenced was blood. The CDR3 reads as follows: CASSLKGPGNTIYF. The sequenced DNA: TGTGCCAGCAGTTTAAAGGGACCTGGAAACACCATATATTTT.